This TCR beta chain is from a study of cytomegalovirus exposure and HLA in healthy donors. Across the study: Out of approximately 170 million T cells, an earlier analysis found more than 95 million unique TCR beta sequences in total.

Deletions cut 0 bases from V and 4 bases from J, with 10 bases between. The germline CDR1 and CDR2 sequences are ENHRY and SYGVKD. CDR3 length: 15 residues. This PCR relied on a set of 60 Vbeta primers and 13 Jbeta primers. The method was immunoSEQ multiplex PCR; TCRdb's version includes in-frame clones alone and lacks a portion of them. The data contain about 190,000 clones, approximately 78% of them singletons. This chain uses TRBV10-3 with TRBJ1-5, with D tentatively TRBD1 (5 bases). The specimen was PBMCs. The origin of this receptor is a woman younger than 45 in good health and CMV-seropositive. The CDR3 region has the DNA TGTGCCATCAGTGAGTCTAAGGGGTCGAATCAGCCCCAGCATTTT. Translation: CAISESKGSNQPQHF.